These 17 T cell receptor beta chains originate from one sample sequenced in a study of T-cell memory formation after mild COVID-19. TCRdb re-called the 5' RACE reads through MiXCR, storing one row per CDR3 protein. The sample holds almost 550,000 distinct CDR3 sequences, about 20% seen once. The source material was PBMCs or a T cell subset sorted from them (not recorded which). Every receptor here comes from an adult woman who had mild COVID-19 (a few samples of this study predate the infection). Cell type and time point are not known.

The chain links TRBV24-1 to TRBJ1-1; D ambiguous. The germline V gene encodes CDR1 KGHDR and CDR2 SFDVKD. V was clipped by 3 bases and J by 8 bases, with 18 bases between them. The CDR3 spans 15 residues. As DNA, the CDR3 is TGTGCCACCAGTGATCCAGGTAGGCCGCGGGAGGAAGCTTTCTTT. Its protein is CATSDPGRPREEAFF.

This clonotype was seen only a few times. The V and J genes are TRBV6-2 or TRBV6-3 and TRBJ1-2; unclear D gene. Germline V gives CDR1 MNHEY, CDR2 SVGEGT. The V end was cut by 2 bases, the J end by 7 bases, with 8 bases between. This CDR3 comprises 12 residues. The CDR3 DNA is TGTGCCAGCAGTTACGACGGGCTTGGCTACACCTTC. This sequence encodes CASSYDGLGYTF.

This chain uses TRBV9 with TRBJ2-1, with 7 nucleotides matching TRBD2. The CDR3 extends over 15 amino acids. V shed 0 bases, J shed 5 bases, and the junction held 5 bases outside the gene matches. The germline CDR1 and CDR2 sequences are SGDLS and YYNGEE. The CDR3 here is CASSVGAGVHNEQFF. The CDR3 nucleotides read TGTGCCAGCAGCGTAGGGGCGGGAGTCCACAATGAGCAGTTCTTC.

The table lists this clonotype with a few counts. V gene TRBV6-1 combines with J gene TRBJ1-2; 10 positions agree with TRBD1. Germline V gene lookup returns CDR1 MNHNS and CDR2 SASEGT. Germline trimming cut 5 bases from V and 5 bases from J; bases unmatched to any gene: 8. This CDR3 is built from 15 residues. Written as DNA, the CDR3 is TGTGCCAGCAGTCCCCACCCGGGACAGGGGTATGGCTACACCTTC. Translation: CASSPHPGQGYGYTF.

The rearrangement links TRBV3-1 to TRBJ2-3, with D uncertain. From germline, CDR1 is LGHDT and CDR2 YNNKEL (reference sequence). Trimming stripped 3 bases from V and 3 bases from J, with 10 bases between. This CDR3 has 14 residues. The CDR3, as DNA: TGTGCCAGCAGCCAGAGGACGGAGACAGATACGCAGTATTTT. Translation: CASSQRTETDTQYF.

This clonotype appeared a few times. The V call is TRBV5-1, the J call TRBJ2-1, with 7 bases that match TRBD2. The J segment lost 5 bases and the V segment lost 3 bases, leaving 5 bases of the junction unmatched. Per the germline V gene, CDR1 is SGHRS and CDR2 is YFSETQ. The CDR3 runs to 14 residues. CDR3 sequence: CASSSGLEDNEQFF. Written as DNA, the CDR3 is TGCGCCAGCAGCTCTGGACTAGAGGACAATGAGCAGTTCTTC.

This clonotype has a count of ten or more. The rearrangement uses TRBV29-1 and TRBJ2-3, with D possibly TRBD1 on 6 matching bases. V was pared by 2 bases and J by 4 bases, with 16 bases between. The CDR3 has 15 residues. Looked up from germline, CDR1 is SQVTM and CDR2 is ANQGSEA. CDR3 residues: CSVELMQGWADTQYF. In nucleotides, the CDR3 is TGCAGCGTTGAATTGATGCAGGGGTGGGCAGATACGCAGTATTTT.

The chain has TRBV19 and TRBJ2-7, with 7 bases aligning to TRBD1. With 3 bases clipped from V and 0 bases from J, the junction kept 5 bases outside the gene matches. The CDR3 spans 15 residues. The V gene's germline CDR1 is LNHDA and CDR2 SQIVND (reference sequence). The CDR3 DNA is TGTGCCAGTAGTATTACAGGGGTCTACTCCTACGAGCAGTACTTC. This translates into CASSITGVYSYEQYF.

The chain employs TRBV11-2 and TRBJ2-4; D perhaps matches TRBD1 (6 bases). The CDR3 extends over 20 amino acids. Germline CDR1 SGHAT, CDR2 FQNNGV. V lost 1 base and J 3 bases, leaving 25 bases between the germline ends. The CDR3 sequence is CASSLGGGAGAPLGKNIQYF. The CDR3 bases are TGTGCCAGCAGCTTAGGGGGTGGCGCAGGGGCTCCGTTGGGCAAAAACATTCAGTACTTC.

This clonotype was counted only a few times. The rearrangement joins TRBV7-9 to TRBJ2-1; TRBD2 matches at 8 bases. This CDR3 spans 16 amino acids. V lost 5 bases and J lost 8; bases outside the gene matches: 14. CDR1 is SEHNR and CDR2 is FQNEAQ in the germline V gene (reference sequence). The CDR3 coding sequence is TGTGCCAGCAGCATATCTTCTAGCGGGCCGCGTTATGAGCAGTTCTTC. Its translation: CASSISSSGPRYEQFF. Supplemented by reference TRBV7-9 and TRBJ2-1, the full variable domain reads DTGVSQNPRHKITKRGQNVTFRCDPISEHNRLYWYRQTLGQGPEFLTYFQNEAQLEKSRLLSDRFSAERPKGSFSTLEIQRTEQGDSAMYLCASSISSSGPRYEQFFGPGTRLTVL.

This clonotype occurred a few times. The CDR3 region is CSVVLAPVNTGELFF. CDR3 bases: TGCAGCGTTGTTTTGGCCCCAGTGAACACCGGGGAGCTGTTTTTT. The J gene is TRBJ2-2, the V gene TRBV29-1; D call uncertain. The CDR3 length is 15 residues. Germline lookup yields CDR1 SQVTM and CDR2 ANQGSEA. V lost 4 bases, J lost 1 base, and 13 bases lay in between.

The rearrangement joins TRBV20-1 to TRBJ2-7; the D is unclear. There are 13 residues in the CDR3. Per germline, CDR1 DFQATT and CDR2 SNEGSKA (reference sequence). The germline V and J ends were trimmed by 5 bases and 6 bases, with 17 bases remaining between them. The CDR3 region has the DNA TGCAGTGCTCTCCGGATGGGTTTGGGCGAGCAGTACTTC. Protein: CSALRMGLGEQYF.

The J gene is TRBJ1-5, the V gene TRBV19; the D gene is possibly TRBD1 (5 bases). Germline CDR1 and CDR2: LNHDA and SQIVND (reference sequence). Trimming removed 4 bases from V and 4 bases from J, with 14 bases in between. This CDR3 is 15 amino acids long. CDR3 residues: CASSTEGRGNQPQHF. DNA for the CDR3: TGTGCCAGTAGTACCGAGGGGCGGGGGAATCAGCCCCAGCATTTT.

In its sample, this clonotype was seen many times. The V gene is TRBV29-1, the J gene TRBJ2-3, with 9 bases identical to TRBD1. This CDR3 is built from 14 residues. With 8 bases clipped from V and 1 base from J, the junction kept 7 bases outside the gene matches. Germline loops: CDR1 SQVTM, CDR2 ANQGSEA. The CDR3 DNA is TGCAGCCTAGGGACAGGGTTCGGCACAGATACGCAGTATTTT. Protein sequence: CSLGTGFGTDTQYF.

This clonotype appeared a single time. This sequence joins TRBV6-2 or TRBV6-3 and TRBJ1-1; D is possibly TRBD1 (5 bases). V lost 7 bases, J lost 1 base, and 10 bases lay in between. The CDR3 covers 13 residues. The germline V gene has CDR1 MNHEY and CDR2 SVGEGT. The CDR3 region has the DNA TGTGCCAGCAATAACAGGAAGAACACTGAAGCTTTCTTT. This sequence encodes CASNNRKNTEAFF.

This sequence joins TRBV5-5 and TRBJ1-2, with D unclear. The CDR3 sequence is 13 residues long. The germline gives CDR1 SGHKS, CDR2 YYEKEE (reference sequence). V was shortened by 0 bases and J by 8 bases, with 11 bases between the two germline ends. CDR3 sequence (DNA): TGTGCCAGCAGCTTGGGCTCACCGGGAGGCTACACCTTC. This codes for CASSLGSPGGYTF.

The chain recombines TRBV7-6 with TRBJ2-7; tentative D call: TRBD1 (6 bases). Per germline, CDR1 SGHVS and CDR2 FNYEAQ. V was pared by 5 bases and J by 2 bases, with 16 bases between. The CDR3 has 15 residues. The CDR3 loop reads CASSARWGRAYEQYF. The CDR3 nucleotides read TGTGCCAGCAGCGCCCGATGGGGGCGGGCCTACGAGCAGTACTTC.